This T cell receptor (beta chain) was documented in a study of T cell responses to AZD1222 COVID-19 vaccine. General study results and limits: Vaccine-related CD4 TCRs covered spike, predominating at 160-218 and 743-854.

Using immunoSEQ multiplex PCR, the repertoire was profiled, and TCRdb retains in-frame clones only, with some absent. The sample records about 160,000 clones, around 90% being singletons. As concerns this clone: The antigen remains undetermined.

CDR3 length: 15 amino acids. Germline-derived CDR1 and CDR2 are SGHAT and FQNNGV. V shed 0 bases, J shed 4 bases, and the junction held 2 bases outside the gene matches. This chain joins TRBV11-2 and TRBJ2-3, with 9 bases aligning to TRBD2. The input for sequencing was peripheral blood, taken on day 0 of AZD1222 vaccination. This receptor was identified in an adult in good health. The DNA of the CDR3 is TGTGCCAGCAGCTTAGATGGCGGGAGGGCAGATACGCAGTATTTT. Amino acid sequence: CASSLDGGRADTQYF. Supplemented by reference TRBV11-2 and TRBJ2-3, the full variable domain reads EAGVAQSPRYKIIEKRQSVAFWCNPISGHATLYWYQQILGQGPKLLIQFQNNGVVDDSQLPKDRFSAERLKGVDSTLKIQPAKLEDSAVYLCASSLDGGRADTQYFGPGTRLTVL.